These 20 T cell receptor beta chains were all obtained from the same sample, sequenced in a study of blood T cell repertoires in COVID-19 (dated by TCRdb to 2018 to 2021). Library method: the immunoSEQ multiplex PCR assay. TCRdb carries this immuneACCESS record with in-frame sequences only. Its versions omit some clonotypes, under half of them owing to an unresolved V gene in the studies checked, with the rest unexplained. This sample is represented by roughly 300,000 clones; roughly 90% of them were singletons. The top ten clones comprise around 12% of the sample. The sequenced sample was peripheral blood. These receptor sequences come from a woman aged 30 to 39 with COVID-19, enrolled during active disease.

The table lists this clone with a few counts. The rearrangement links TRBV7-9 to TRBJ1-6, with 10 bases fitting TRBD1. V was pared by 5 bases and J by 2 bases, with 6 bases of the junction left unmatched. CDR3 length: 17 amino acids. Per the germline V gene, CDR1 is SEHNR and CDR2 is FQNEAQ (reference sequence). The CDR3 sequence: CASSTGQGVPYNSPLHF. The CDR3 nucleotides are TGTGCCAGCAGCACCGGACAGGGGGTTCCCTATAATTCACCCCTCCACTTT.

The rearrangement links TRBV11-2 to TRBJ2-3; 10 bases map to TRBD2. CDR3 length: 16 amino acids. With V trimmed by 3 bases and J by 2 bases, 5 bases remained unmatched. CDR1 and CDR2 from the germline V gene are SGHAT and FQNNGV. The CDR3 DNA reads TGTGCCAGCAGCTTCCTAGCGGGGGAAGTCACAGATACGCAGTATTTT. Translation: CASSFLAGEVTDTQYF.

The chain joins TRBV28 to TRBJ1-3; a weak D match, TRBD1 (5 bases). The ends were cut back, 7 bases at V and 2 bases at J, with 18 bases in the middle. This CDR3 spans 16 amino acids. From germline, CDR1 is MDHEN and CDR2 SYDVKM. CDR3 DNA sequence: TGTGCCAGCACTCAGCAATCAGGGCCTACTGGAAACACCATATATTTT. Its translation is CASTQQSGPTGNTIYF.

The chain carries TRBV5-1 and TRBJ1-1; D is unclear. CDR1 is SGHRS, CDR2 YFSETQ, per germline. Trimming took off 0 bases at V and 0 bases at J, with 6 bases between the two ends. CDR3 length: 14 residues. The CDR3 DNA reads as TGCGCCAGCAGCTTGGACGGGATGAACACTGAAGCTTTCTTT. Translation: CASSLDGMNTEAFF.

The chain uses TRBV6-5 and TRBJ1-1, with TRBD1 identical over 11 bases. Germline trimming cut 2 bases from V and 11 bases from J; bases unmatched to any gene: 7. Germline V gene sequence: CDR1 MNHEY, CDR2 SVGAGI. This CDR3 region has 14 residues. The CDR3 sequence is CASSYTGQGATAFF. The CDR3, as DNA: TGTGCCAGCAGTTACACCGGACAGGGGGCGACGGCTTTCTTT.

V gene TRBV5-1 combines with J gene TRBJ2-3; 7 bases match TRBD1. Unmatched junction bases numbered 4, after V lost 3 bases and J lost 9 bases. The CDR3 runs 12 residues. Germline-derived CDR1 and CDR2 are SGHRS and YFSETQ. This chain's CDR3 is CASSWGQSTQYF. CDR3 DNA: TGCGCCAGCAGCTGGGGACAGTCGACGCAGTATTTT.

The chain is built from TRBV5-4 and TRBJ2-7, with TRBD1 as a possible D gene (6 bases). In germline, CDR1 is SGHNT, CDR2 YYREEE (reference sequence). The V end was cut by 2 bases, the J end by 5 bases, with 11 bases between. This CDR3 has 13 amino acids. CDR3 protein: CASSFLGADEQYF. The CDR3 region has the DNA TGTGCCAGCAGCTTTCTGGGGGCAGACGAGCAGTACTTC.

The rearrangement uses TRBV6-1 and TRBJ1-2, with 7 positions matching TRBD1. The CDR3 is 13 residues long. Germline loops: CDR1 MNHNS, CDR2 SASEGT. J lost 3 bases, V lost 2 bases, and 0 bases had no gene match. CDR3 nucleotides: TGTGCCAGCAGTGAACAGGGGGACTATGGCTACACCTTC. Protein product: CASSEQGDYGYTF.

The CDR3 DNA is TGTGCCAGCAGCCACTACCGACGCGGTGATGGCTACACCTTC. Translating gives CASSHYRRGDGYTF. The chain carries TRBV7-2 and TRBJ1-2; unclear D gene. CDR1 is SGHTA, CDR2 FQGNSA, per germline. The CDR3 covers 14 residues. The ends were cut back, 5 bases at V and 6 bases at J, with 16 bases in the middle.

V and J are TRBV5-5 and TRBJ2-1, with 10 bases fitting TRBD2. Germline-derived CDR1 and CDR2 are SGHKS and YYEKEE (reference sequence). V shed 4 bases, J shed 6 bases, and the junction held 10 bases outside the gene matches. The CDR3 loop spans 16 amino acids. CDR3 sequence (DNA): TGTGCCAGCAGCCCGGGGGGACTAGCGAGCCTCAATGAGCAGTTCTTC. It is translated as CASSPGGLASLNEQFF.

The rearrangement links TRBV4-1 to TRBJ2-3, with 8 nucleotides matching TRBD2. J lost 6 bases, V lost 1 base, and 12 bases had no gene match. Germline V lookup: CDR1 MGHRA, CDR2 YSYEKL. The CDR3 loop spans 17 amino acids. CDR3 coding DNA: TGCGCCAGCAGCCAAGCTCTAGCGGGCGACGCCTGGGATACGCAGTATTTT. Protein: CASSQALAGDAWDTQYF.

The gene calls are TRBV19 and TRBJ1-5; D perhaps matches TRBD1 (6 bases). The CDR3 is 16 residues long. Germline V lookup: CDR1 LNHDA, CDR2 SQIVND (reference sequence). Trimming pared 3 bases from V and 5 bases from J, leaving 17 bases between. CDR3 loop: CASSMGRIGGYQPQHF. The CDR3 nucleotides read TGTGCCAGTAGTATGGGCCGGATTGGGGGCTATCAGCCCCAGCATTTT.

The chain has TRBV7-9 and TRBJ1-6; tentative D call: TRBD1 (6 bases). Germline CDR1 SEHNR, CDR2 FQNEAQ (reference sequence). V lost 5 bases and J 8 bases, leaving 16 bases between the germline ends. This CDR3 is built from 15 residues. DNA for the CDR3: TGTGCCAGCAGCGCTACAGGGAAATTTGATTCACCCCTCCACTTT. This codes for CASSATGKFDSPLHF.

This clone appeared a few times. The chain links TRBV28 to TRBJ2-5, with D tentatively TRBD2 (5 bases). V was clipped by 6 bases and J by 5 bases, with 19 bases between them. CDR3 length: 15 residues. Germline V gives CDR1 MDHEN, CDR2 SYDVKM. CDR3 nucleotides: TGTGCCAGCAGATCAAAGGAGGATTTTGGGGAGACCCAGTACTTC. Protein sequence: CASRSKEDFGETQYF.

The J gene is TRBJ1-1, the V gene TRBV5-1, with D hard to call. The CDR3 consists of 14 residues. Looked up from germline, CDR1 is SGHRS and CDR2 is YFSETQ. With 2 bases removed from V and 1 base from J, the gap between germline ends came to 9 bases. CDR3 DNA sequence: TGCGCCAGCAGCTTAGACTCTTGGAACACTGAAGCTTTCTTT. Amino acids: CASSLDSWNTEAFF.

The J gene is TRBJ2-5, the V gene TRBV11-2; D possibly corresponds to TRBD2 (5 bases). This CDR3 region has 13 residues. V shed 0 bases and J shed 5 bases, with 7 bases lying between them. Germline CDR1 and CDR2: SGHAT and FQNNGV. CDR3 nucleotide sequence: TGTGCCAGCAGCTTAGACAGGAGGGAGACCCAGTACTTC. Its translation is CASSLDRRETQYF.

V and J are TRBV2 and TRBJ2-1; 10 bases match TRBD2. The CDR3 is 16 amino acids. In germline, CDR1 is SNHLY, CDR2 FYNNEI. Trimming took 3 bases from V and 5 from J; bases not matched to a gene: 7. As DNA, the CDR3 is TGTGCCAGCAGTGATAAGGCTAGCGGGGGTAACAATGAGCAGTTCTTC. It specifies CASSDKASGGNNEQFF. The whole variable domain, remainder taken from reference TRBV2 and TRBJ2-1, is EPEVTQTPSHQVTQMGQEVILRCVPISNHLYFYWYRQILGQKVEFLVSFYNNEISEKSEIFDDQFSVERPDGSNFTLKIRSTKLEDSAMYFCASSDKASGGNNEQFFGPGTRLTVL.

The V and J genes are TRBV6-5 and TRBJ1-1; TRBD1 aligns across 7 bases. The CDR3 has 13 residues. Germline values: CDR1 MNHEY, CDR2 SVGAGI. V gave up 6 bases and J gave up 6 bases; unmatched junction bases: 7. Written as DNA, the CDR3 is TGTGCCAGCAGGGCACACAGGGGCGCTGAAGCTTTCTTT. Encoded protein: CASRAHRGAEAFF.

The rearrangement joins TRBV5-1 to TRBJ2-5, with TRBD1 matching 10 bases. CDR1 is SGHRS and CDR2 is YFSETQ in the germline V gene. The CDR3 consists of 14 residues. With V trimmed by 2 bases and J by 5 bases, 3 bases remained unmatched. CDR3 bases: TGCGCCAGCAGCTTCGGGACAGGGGTTGAGACCCAGTACTTC. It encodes CASSFGTGVETQYF.

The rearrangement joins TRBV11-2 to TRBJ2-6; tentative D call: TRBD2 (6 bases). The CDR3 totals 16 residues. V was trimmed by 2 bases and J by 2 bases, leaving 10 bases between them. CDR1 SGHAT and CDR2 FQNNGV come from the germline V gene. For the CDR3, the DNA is TGTGCCAGCAGCTTAAACCCGGGGGCTGGGGCCAACGTCCTGACTTTC. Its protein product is CASSLNPGAGANVLTF.